This record looks at one T cell receptor beta chain sequence and its context. The sample comes from a study of blood T cell repertoires in COVID-19. The wider study: COVID-19 samples collected from the United States, Italy and Spain covered acute and convalescent phases. PBMCs, B-cell-depleted T cells, or T cells provided the cDNA or gDNA that made up the material.

Seattle-derived patients entered the study during active infection and were followed longitudinally. In the original processing: Reference gene primer amplification gave nucleated cell count estimates. The protocol was immunoSEQ multiplex PCR, while the TCRdb copy is restricted to in-frame clones and leaves out a portion. The V and J calls and clone size were taken over from that table, and D and trimming were inferred from the DNA. The data show about 260,000 clones, about 91% seen once. The CDR3 is 18 amino acids. V gave up 0 bases and J gave up 1 base; unmatched junction bases: 8. Germline CDR1 SGHNT, CDR2 YYREEE (reference sequence).

The receptor was isolated from a person aged 18 to 30 with COVID-19, enrolled during active disease. Sequencing was done on a sample of peripheral blood. The chain carries TRBV5-4 and TRBJ2-7; 12 bases agree with TRBD1. The CDR3 nucleotides are TGTGCCAGCAGCTTGGTGCTTTCGGGACAGGGGGCTTCCTACGAGCAGTACTTC. This codes for CASSLVLSGQGASYEQYF.